The subject of this entry is one T cell receptor beta chain. Its specificity is not known. From germline, CDR1 is SQVTM and CDR2 ANQGSEA. The CDR3 is made up of 12 amino acids. V lost 5 bases and J 4 bases, leaving 11 bases between the germline ends. Time point specified: persistent/refractory GD, antithyroid drugs over 5 years with positive TRAb. Researchers made the TCR library from RNA that was extracted from PBMCs. Both iRepertoire HTBI primers and Arm-PCR of CDR3 regions were used to build the TCR beta libraries. TCRdb called the multiplex PCR reads again in MiXCR, with one record for every CDR3 protein. The sample holds around 450,000 distinct CDR3 sequences; 20% to 25% are singletons and the top ten take roughly 6.9%. The data stem from a study of regulatory T cells in long-lasting Graves disease. For the study at large: Over 5 years on antithyroid drugs plus positive TSH receptor antibodies marked Graves' disease as persistent.

Broader study findings: Patients with persistent disease showed a bias toward TRBV28, TRBJ1-2 and TRBJ2-5. New patients shared 750 to 1,000 public clonotypes, and persistent patients shared more, with about 2,700.

The origin of this receptor is a female donor with Graves disease. V is TRBV29-1 and J is TRBJ1-1; D gene uncertain. The source was peripheral blood mononuclear cells (PBMCs), collected when the disease was refractory, from a patient treated with antithyroid drugs. The CDR3: CSVHTPGTEAFF. The CDR3 DNA is TGCAGCGTTCACACCCCGGGCACTGAAGCTTTCTTT.